Below are 10 T cell receptor beta chains sequenced from a single sample in a study of blood T cell repertoires in COVID-19. Sequencing was performed with immunoSEQ multiplex PCR; in TCRdb, only in-frame clones are kept and a portion is missing. The sample has roughly 200,000 clones, approximately 86% seen once. Specimen: PBMCs or T cells enriched from blood (not recorded which). The receptors shown here come from an older woman with acute COVID-19.

V usage is TRBV6-2 or TRBV6-3 and J usage is TRBJ1-5; D unresolved. Germline V gene lookup returns CDR1 MNHEY and CDR2 SVGEGT. The CDR3 is made up of 18 amino acids. The ends were cut back, 1 base at V and 6 bases at J, with 22 bases in the middle. CDR3 amino acids: CASSYFVDGVRFSQPQHF. Written as DNA, the CDR3 is TGTGCCAGCAGTTACTTTGTTGACGGGGTTCGATTTAGTCAGCCCCAGCATTTT.

The V gene is TRBV7-9, the J gene TRBJ2-5; TRBD2 is a possible D gene (6 bases). This CDR3 is 15 amino acids long. Germline CDR1 reads SEHNR; CDR2 reads FQNEAQ (reference sequence). Trimming removed 4 bases at V and 5 bases at J, with 17 bases between. CDR3 DNA sequence: TGTGCCAGCAGCTCCCGTCAGGGAGGTGGGGAGACCCAGTACTTC. Its translation is CASSSRQGGGETQYF.

This chain joins TRBV7-7 and TRBJ1-3, with 7 bases matching TRBD1. After removal of 4 bases from V and 0 bases from J, the junction contained 6 bases not matched to a gene. This CDR3 comprises 16 residues. CDR1 and CDR2 from the germline V gene are SSHAT and FNYEAQ (reference sequence). The CDR3 here is CASSSGQPSSGNTIYF. CDR3 bases: TGTGCCAGCAGCTCGGGACAGCCGAGCTCTGGAAACACCATATATTTT.

The CDR3, as DNA: TGTGCCAGCAGCAAACTTGACAGGGGGCGAAGGTCCGGCTACACCTTC. This codes for CASSKLDRGRRSGYTF. V is TRBV28 and J is TRBJ1-2; 10 bases match TRBD1. The CDR3 runs 16 residues. Trimming at V came to 6 bases and at J to 8 bases, leaving 15 bases not matched to a gene. CDR1 and CDR2 from the germline V gene are MDHEN and SYDVKM.

The J gene is TRBJ1-1, the V gene TRBV11-2, with unresolved D. Germline values: CDR1 SGHAT, CDR2 FQNNGV. The CDR3 loop spans 15 amino acids. V dropped 2 bases and J dropped 0 bases, with 10 bases sitting between them. CDR3 DNA: TGTGCCAGCAGCTTAATGGGGAGGGTGAACACTGAAGCTTTCTTT. It is translated as CASSLMGRVNTEAFF.

This clone was recorded once. This chain joins TRBV5-1 and TRBJ1-2, with D unresolved. Trimming pared 5 bases from V and 3 bases from J, leaving 14 bases between. Germline CDR1 is SGHRS and CDR2 is YFSETQ. The CDR3 contains 14 residues. The CDR3 region is CASSPGKEDYGYTF. Here the CDR3 DNA reads TGCGCCAGCAGTCCGGGGAAAGAAGACTATGGCTACACCTTC.

This clone was found once. The rearrangement links TRBV28 to TRBJ2-3; D is uncertain. Trimming cost V 3 bases and J 6 bases, with 7 bases left between them. Germline V gives CDR1 MDHEN, CDR2 SYDVKM. The CDR3 length is 12 residues. The CDR3 protein is CASSFGRDTQYF. In DNA, the CDR3 is TGTGCCAGCAGTTTTGGTCGGGATACGCAGTATTTT. The full variable domain, its missing parts supplied by reference TRBV28 and TRBJ2-3, is DVKVTQSSRYLVKRTGEKVFLECVQDMDHENMFWYRQDPGLGLRLIYFSYDVKMKEKGDIPEGYSVSREKKERFSLILESASTNQTSMYLCASSFGRDTQYFGPGTRLTVL.

The chain links TRBV24-1 to TRBJ1-2; D unclear. The germline CDR1 and CDR2 sequences are KGHDR and SFDVKD. With 0 bases removed from V and 2 bases from J, the gap between germline ends came to 3 bases. CDR3 length: 13 amino acids. DNA of the CDR3: TGTGCCACCAGTGATTTGGAGAACTATGGCTACACCTTC. As protein: CATSDLENYGYTF.

This clone was observed once. The chain links TRBV19 to TRBJ2-1; TRBD2 aligns across 12 bases. The germline gives CDR1 LNHDA, CDR2 SQIVND (reference sequence). CDR3 size: 16 residues. V gave up 6 bases and J gave up 5 bases; unmatched junction bases: 8. The CDR3 region is CASSARLAGGNNEQFF. The CDR3 DNA is TGTGCCAGTAGCGCCCGGCTAGCGGGGGGGAACAATGAGCAGTTCTTC.

This clone was seen a few times. The V and J genes are TRBV18 and TRBJ2-1; 7 nucleotides match TRBD2. V shed 1 base and J 9 bases; nucleotides not matched to a gene: 9. CDR3 length: 15 amino acids. Looked up from germline, CDR1 is KGHSH and CDR2 is LQKENI. This chain's CDR3 is CASSPRGGPPGEQFF. The CDR3 region has the DNA TGTGCCAGCTCACCACGGGGAGGGCCCCCGGGTGAGCAGTTCTTC.